This T cell receptor (beta chain) was identified in a study of T cell responses to AZD1222 COVID-19 vaccine (dated by TCRdb to the early 2020s). With regard to the full study: A total of around 240 trial participants underwent TCR sequencing, of whom some 210 received two doses of AZD1222 and about 26 received two doses of the MenACWY control vaccine. Enrollment into the trials was organized by age into subgroups of 18-55, 56-69 and 70-plus years, and those subgroups contained approximately 160, 26 and 62 TCR-sequenced participants, respectively.

The CDR3 regions of human TCRbeta chains were analyzed by immunosequencing. Per the original workflow: Repertoire TCRs were checked for matches against a reference library of SARS-CoV-2-specific TCRs that had been generated using the MIRA antigen-specificity platform. Breadth was defined as the fraction of unique TCRs that were SARS-CoV-2-associated, and depth was defined as the fraction of total T cells that were SARS-CoV-2-associated. Using the MIRA data, each spike-specific TCR was assigned both to the spike region to which the TCR was reactive and to a CD4 or CD8 class. Log10-transformed breadth and depth values were compared by one-way ANOVA with Sidak's multiple comparisons tests. Sourced from immuneACCESS, this table was stored by TCRdb with only in-frame sequences that have V and J called. A share of the clones is absent; for the studies checked, an unresolved V gene accounts for under half, and the remainder has no known explanation. The D gene and trimming were derived from the DNA, and the V and J assignments and clone size from that table. This sample comprises roughly 150,000 clones, roughly 88% of them detected only once. The leading ten clones occupy about 5.9% of the sample.

The CDR3, cysteine through phenylalanine, is 20 amino acids long. The kept DNA is CDR3 alone, 60 bases in frame from the first base. Deletion took 0 bases off V and 9 bases off J, with a span of 27 bases between the germline ends. The germline V gene sets CDR1 to ENHRY and CDR2 to SYGVKD. Of note for this clone: Its cognate antigen has yet to be identified. Qualities for individual bases were not recorded, and no much larger clone is one base off.

Interpreted using the paper, the time point label stands for: about 28 days (+/-7) after the second vaccine dose. AZD1222 recipients given second doses at about 4 weeks or at about 12 weeks were pooled, since spike-specific TCR depth and breadth were not found to differ between the two schedules. Vaccinee samples came from UK trials COV001 and COV002, including a single-blind randomized controlled phase 2/3 trial of AZD1222 (ChAdOx1 nCoV-19) in healthy adults. For TCRbeta chain sequencing, PBMC samples from trial participants were taken at day 0 and at day 28 after the second dose. Study-wide findings and limitations: Because no day 14 peak-response samples were available, the repertoires could be characterized only after the peak T cell response. Reportedly, close to half of the unique spike-specific TCRs recognized epitopes lying outside the regions that are mutated in the B.1.351 and B.1.1.7 variants. A significant rise in spike-specific TCR breadth and depth was observed after two AZD1222 doses relative to day 0 and relative to MenACWY recipients. Vaccine-associated CD4 TCRs spanned the whole spike protein, with dominant responses in regions 160-218 and 743-854. Participants were mostly white British, with more females than males. The authors suggested clonal diversity may have been underestimated. In the small 56-69-year group, the increase in depth fell short of significance, most likely because of low power. Conclusions about previously exposed vaccinees were limited because only a handful of AZD1222 recipients were SARS-CoV-2 seropositive at baseline.

Recombination connected TRBV10-3 to TRBJ1-6; the D gene is perhaps TRBD1, from 6 matching bases. The receptor was derived from an adult who received the AZD1222 COVID-19 vaccine. The starting material was peripheral blood, obtained 28 days after the second AZD1222 dose. CDR3 loop: CAISESRSGTFRGGGSPLHF. In nucleotides, the sequence is TGTGCCATCAGTGAGTCGAGAAGCGGGACCTTCAGGGGTGGGGGTTCACCCCTCCACTTT.